This note documents a single T cell receptor beta chain sequence. A much larger clone lies one base from this, so it may be a read error. This sample was taken from a study of T-cell reconstitution after alpha-beta-depleted transplantation in children. Germline V lookup: CDR1 SQVTM, CDR2 ANQGSEA. CDR3 size: 12 residues. Unique molecular identifiers were built into the TCRbeta library. Each CDR3 protein gets one entry after TCRdb re-called the PCR reads with MiXCR. Among 600,000 to 700,000 distinct CDR3 sequences listed, 16% were seen once. The rearrangement links TRBV29-1 to TRBJ2-7; D gene unclear. The sequence came from a human donor who donated a stem cell graft to a child with acute myeloid leukemia. Sequences were derived from PBMCs from the stem cell graft donor, sampled from the stem cell graft. CDR3 loop: CGVVGLDYEQYF. For the CDR3, the DNA is TGCGGCGTTGTGGGGTTGGACTACGAGCAGTACTTC.